This T cell receptor beta chain was observed in a study of blood T cell repertoires in COVID-19 (dated by TCRdb to the early 2020s). Broadly, across the study: Samples covering the acute and convalescent phases of COVID-19 were provided by collaborators in the United States, Italy and Spain. The material from the prospective study consisted of cDNA or gDNA derived from T cells, B-cell-depleted T cells, or PBMCs. Deeply sampled blood TCRbeta repertoires from subjects exposed to, actively infected with, or recovered from COVID-19 were included in the dataset. The repertoires were released in a freely available public database meant as a resource for research on the immune response to SARS-CoV-2. The samples were drawn from the first 160 participants of the ongoing ImmuneRACE study and from about 1,200 subjects provided by 6 global collaborators. Nearly every sample came with metadata listing a de-identified subject ID, COVID-19 status, age in years and sex. Where available, HLA class I and class II types were obtained from metadata supplied by the sample provider rather than from assay-based typing. On the study overall, not on this receptor specifically: The amount of clinical and demographic metadata varied by source and participant and was provided uncurated.

This clone was detected once. No antigen is known for it. Base qualities are not provided; no much larger clone lies one nucleotide away. For CDR1 and CDR2, the germline V gene lists KGHDR and SFDVKD. Germline trimming amounts to 5 bases on V and 5 bases on J, with 6 as the count of junction bases outside the gene matches. Its CDR3 holds 16 amino acids, cysteine through phenylalanine. Only the CDR3 DNA stays, 48 bases, in frame from base 1. In the prospective study, participants were about 18 to 100 years old, resided in about two dozen geographic areas of the United States, and were enrolled through a virtual design. Cohort assignment in the prospective study relied on participant-reported clinical history from a screening survey and a study questionnaire. For ImmuneRACE Cohort 3, a participant was defined as recovered based on two consecutive negative NP/OP PCR tests, clearance by a healthcare professional, or resolution of symptoms. Each participant in the prospective study had whole blood, serum and a nasopharyngeal or oropharyngeal swab collected by mobile phlebotomists. Participants in the prospective study had the option to provide additional blood draws and questionnaires over an approximately 2-month period. Blood samples from the prospective study were shipped frozen or at room temperature prior to DNA extraction.

The immunoSEQ Assay, a bias-controlled multiplex PCR, was used to amplify TCRbeta CDR3 regions from genomic DNA. From the authors' description of their analysis: The number of nucleated cells in each sample was estimated by amplification of reference gene primers within the assay. Sequence reads were collapsed and filtered to measure the absolute abundance of every unique TCRbeta CDR3 rearrangement. For each sample, productive Simpson clonality was calculated as the square root of Simpson's diversity index across productive rearrangements. TCRdb mirrors the immuneACCESS table, restricted to in-frame sequences. Some clones are absent from its copies; in checked studies, under half trace to an unresolved V gene, and the reason for the others is unknown. The V and J calls and clone size come from that table; D and trimming were worked out from the DNA. In this sample the table shows over 200,000 clones, approximately 80% of which occur a single time. The biggest ten clones account for 1.8% of the sample.

The source is a man between 60 and 70 years old who had recovered from COVID-19. The sequencing input was PBMCs or T cells enriched from blood (not recorded which). The V and J segments used are TRBV24-1 and TRBJ2-2; 11 of the junction bases match TRBD1. The DNA sequence is TGTGCCACCAGTGCCCCGGGGACAGGGGGAACCGGGGAGCTGTTTTTT. Translated, this gives CATSAPGTGGTGELFF.